This TCR beta chain is drawn from a study of monozygotic twins with inflammatory bowel disease. Germline values: CDR1 SGHAT, CDR2 FQDESV (reference sequence). This CDR3 is built from 15 residues. The TCR libraries each used total RNA (roughly 3,500 ng per library). UMIs incorporating a 6-nucleotide sample barcode were appended by means of template switching. Using the 5' RACE reads, TCRdb records one entry per CDR3 protein without DNA. The sample table sets out approximately 160,000 distinct CDR3 sequences. Findings and caveats of the study: Cells of different T cell subtypes could not be told apart. Fewer clonotypes were shared with others by IBD patients than by healthy twins, especially with disease activity.

About this clonotype itself: What it binds is unknown.

The TCR comes from a human donor with ulcerative colitis or Crohn's disease, or a healthy co-twin of an affected twin (not recorded which). What was sequenced was blood. The chain couples TRBV11-1 to TRBJ2-1. CDR3 protein: CASSPRLVSYNEQFF.